What follows are 18 T cell receptor beta chains derived from one specimen sequenced in a study of identical twins. TCRdb recomputed calls from the 5' RACE reads with MiXCR, one row per CDR3 protein. The sample has just over 500,000 distinct CDR3 sequences; 20% to 25% are singletons. The same specimen was also included in a second study, on T cells expressing NK-cell markers.

Sequencing was done on a sample of CD4+ T cells sorted from blood. These receptor sequences come from a woman between 18 and 30 years old in good health.

In its sample, this clonotype was seen a few times. The rearrangement links TRBV20-1 to TRBJ2-1; 12 bases are a match to TRBD2. Germline CDR1 DFQATT, CDR2 SNEGSKA (reference sequence). Germline trimming cut 3 bases from V and 0 bases from J; bases unmatched to any gene: 12. This CDR3 has 19 residues. CDR3 bases: TGCAGTGCTAGCCCTCTAGCGGGAGGGCCTGGCTACTCCTACAATGAGCAGTTCTTC. Translating gives CSASPLAGGPGYSYNEQFF.

The chain links TRBV4-3 to TRBJ2-1; weak D call: TRBD2 (5 bases). CDR3 length: 13 amino acids. In germline, CDR1 is LGHNA, CDR2 YSLEER. With 0 bases removed from V and 9 bases from J, the gap between germline ends came to 9 bases. CDR3: CASSQDRAVEQFF. CDR3 in DNA: TGCGCCAGCAGCCAAGATCGAGCGGTTGAGCAGTTCTTC.

This clonotype was seen more than once but under ten times. This chain uses TRBV5-1 with TRBJ1-6; D gene ambiguous. The V gene's germline CDR1 is SGHRS and CDR2 YFSETQ. V was cut by 1 base and J by 8 bases, with 13 bases left in between. There are 15 residues in the CDR3. DNA of the CDR3: TGCGCCAGCAGCTTGTCCGCCTGGGCCGATTCACCCCTCCACTTT. This encodes CASSLSAWADSPLHF.

This clonotype was seen only a few times. This rearrangement joins TRBV7-3 to TRBJ2-5; TRBD1 agrees at 9 bases. The CDR3 sequence is 15 residues long. V shed 2 bases, J shed 4 bases, and the junction held 5 bases outside the gene matches. Germline V gene data show CDR1 as SGHTA and CDR2 as FQGTGA. The CDR3 spells CASSLAGQGGETQYF. CDR3 DNA sequence: TGTGCCAGCAGCTTAGCGGGACAGGGAGGAGAGACCCAGTACTTC.

The chain employs TRBV5-1 and TRBJ2-1; 7 bases map to TRBD2. This CDR3 region has 15 residues. Trimming removed 6 bases from V and 4 bases from J; junction bases left unmatched: 10. In germline, CDR1 is SGHRS, CDR2 YFSETQ. CDR3 sequence (DNA): TGCGCCAGCACCCCCCCAGGCGGGAGTTACAATGAGCAGTTCTTC. The encoded protein is CASTPPGGSYNEQFF. Supplemented by reference TRBV5-1 and TRBJ2-1, the full variable domain reads KAGVTQTPRYLIKTRGQQVTLSCSPISGHRSVSWYQQTPGQGLQFLFEYFSETQRNKGNFPGRFSGRQFSNSRSEMNVSTLELGDSALYLCASTPPGGSYNEQFFGPGTRLTVL.

The V gene is TRBV12-3 or TRBV12-4, the J gene TRBJ2-1, with D uncertain. This CDR3 region has 13 residues. The V and J ends lost 4 bases and 5 bases respectively, with 9 bases between them. DNA for the CDR3: TGTGCCAGCAGTTCAACGCGAAACAATGAGCAGTTCTTC. This gives the protein CASSSTRNNEQFF.

The chain carries TRBV5-1 and TRBJ2-1; 14 bases align to TRBD2. The CDR3 covers 16 residues. The germline CDR1 and CDR2 sequences are SGHRS and YFSETQ. V was clipped by 4 bases and J by 6 bases; unmatched bases: 6. CDR3 protein: CASSPPGLAGGNEQFF. In DNA, the CDR3 is TGCGCCAGCAGCCCCCCCGGACTAGCGGGGGGCAATGAGCAGTTCTTC.

The V call is TRBV5-6, the J call TRBJ1-5; no definite D call. Germline V gene lookup returns CDR1 SGHDT and CDR2 YYEEEE. With 4 bases removed from V and 7 bases from J, the gap between germline ends came to 12 bases. The CDR3 totals 13 residues. CDR3 bases: TGTGCCAGCAGCGTCGAAGCGGGACAGCCCCAGCATTTT. Translated: CASSVEAGQPQHF. Together with reference TRBV5-6 and TRBJ1-5, the CDR3 gives the full variable domain: DAGVTQSPTHLIKTRGQQVTLRCSPKSGHDTVSWYQQALGQGPQFIFQYYEEEERQRGNFPDRFSGHQFPNYSSELNVNALLLGDSALYLCASSVEAGQPQHFGDGTRLSIL.

The CDR3 sequence: CASSPYGQGLPGNQPQHF. CDR3 DNA: TGTGCCAGCTCCCCGTATGGACAGGGGTTACCGGGCAATCAGCCCCAGCATTTT. J is TRBJ1-5 and V is TRBV6-1; TRBD1 aligns across 9 bases. The germline V gene has CDR1 MNHNS and CDR2 SASEGT. Trimming at V came to 8 bases and at J to 2 bases, leaving 16 bases not matched to a gene. This CDR3 has 18 residues.

There are a few counts of this clonotype. This chain links TRBV6-1 with TRBJ1-1; unclear D gene. The length of the CDR3 is 14 residues. V was cut by 6 bases and J by 5 bases, with 16 bases left in between. CDR1 MNHNS and CDR2 SASEGT come from the germline V gene. The CDR3 DNA reads as TGTGCCAGCAGCCGACGCGGACGCCAAACTGAAGCTTTCTTT. Its protein is CASSRRGRQTEAFF.

V usage is TRBV11-2 and J usage is TRBJ2-1, with 8 positions matching TRBD2. This CDR3 comprises 12 residues. The ends lost 6 bases at V and 9 bases at J; junction bases unmatched: 4. The V gene's germline CDR1 is SGHAT and CDR2 FQNNGV. The CDR3: CASRRTSSEQFF. In nucleotides, the CDR3 is TGTGCCAGCAGAAGGACTAGCAGTGAGCAGTTCTTC.

The chain carries TRBV7-2 and TRBJ1-2; no firm D call. The CDR3 is made up of 14 amino acids. V was pared by 1 base and J by 9 bases, with 15 bases between. Germline lookup yields CDR1 SGHTA and CDR2 FQGNSA. CDR3 coding DNA: TGTGCCAGCAGCTTAGAACCAACCTCCGCAAGCTACACCTTC. It yields the protein CASSLEPTSASYTF.

This clonotype was seen a handful of times. The chain uses TRBV6-5 and TRBJ2-5; a weak D match, TRBD1 (5 bases). This CDR3 has 14 residues. Germline V gene sequence: CDR1 MNHEY, CDR2 SVGAGI. V was shortened by 0 bases and J by 5 bases, with 10 bases between the two germline ends. This CDR3 is CASSYSTGLETQYF. Written as DNA, the CDR3 is TGTGCCAGCAGTTACTCAACAGGATTGGAGACCCAGTACTTC.

The chain couples TRBV21-1 to TRBJ2-5; the D call of TRBD1 is as the table states it, not checked on the DNA. TRBV21-1 is tagged as a pseudogene. The CDR3 is made up of 15 amino acids. The CDR3 DNA reads as TGTGCCAGCACCCAGAACGCGGGCCAGAGAGAGACCCAGTACTTC. Its translation is CASTQNAGQRETQYF.

This chain uses TRBV6-1 with TRBJ2-7; weak D call: TRBD1 (6 bases). V was cut by 8 bases and J by 0 bases, with 14 bases left in between. Germline lookup yields CDR1 MNHNS and CDR2 SASEGT. This CDR3 contains 14 residues. The CDR3, as DNA: TGTGCCAGCCGTCGACAGGTTAGCTCCTACGAGCAGTACTTC. Translation: CASRRQVSSYEQYF.

The chain uses TRBV15 and TRBJ1-1; 7 bases agree with TRBD1. This CDR3 has 16 residues. Trimming at V came to 6 bases and at J to 0 bases, leaving 10 bases not matched to a gene. Germline values: CDR1 LNHNV, CDR2 YYDKDF (reference sequence). The CDR3 here is CATSKKGQRMNTEAFF. DNA for the CDR3: TGTGCCACCAGTAAAAAGGGACAGCGCATGAACACTGAAGCTTTCTTT.

This rearrangement joins TRBV20-1 to TRBJ1-2, with 8 nucleotides matching TRBD1. The J segment lost 7 bases and the V segment lost 3 bases, leaving 7 bases of the junction unmatched. The CDR3 is 13 amino acids. Germline loops: CDR1 DFQATT, CDR2 SNEGSKA (reference sequence). CDR3 protein: CSASAGGEPGYTF. The CDR3 bases are TGCAGTGCTAGTGCAGGGGGCGAGCCTGGCTACACCTTC.

This clonotype was detected ten times or more. The chain combines TRBV18 with TRBJ2-7, with D unresolved. The V end lost 3 bases, the J end lost 5 bases, and 14 bases lay between the germline ends. Germline assignment: CDR1 KGHSH and CDR2 LQKENI. This CDR3 has 14 amino acids. CDR3 region: CASSPAAAIHEQYF. Here the CDR3 DNA reads TGTGCCAGCTCACCGGCGGCGGCCATCCACGAGCAGTACTTC.